Below are 23 T cell receptor beta chains sequenced from a single sample in a study of T cell responses to AZD1222 COVID-19 vaccine. Produced via immunoSEQ multiplex PCR; TCRdb's table is partial and in-frame only. The sample consists of around 89,000 clones, around nine tenths of them appearing once. This material consisted of peripheral blood, taken 28 days after the second AZD1222 dose. These receptor sequences come from an adult who received the AZD1222 COVID-19 vaccine.

This clone was seen a single time. The chain is built from TRBV4-1 and TRBJ2-4, with D perhaps being TRBD1 or TRBD2 (5 bases each). Per germline, CDR1 MGHRA and CDR2 YSYEKL. This CDR3 is built from 16 residues. V was clipped by 0 bases and J by 8 bases, with 17 bases between them. The CDR3 nucleotides are TGCGCCAGCAGCCAAGATACGGGACCCTACTCTCACATTCAGTACTTC. Amino acids: CASSQDTGPYSHIQYF.

This clone came up once. The genes are TRBV27 and TRBJ1-1; perhaps TRBD1 as D (5 bases). Germline V CDR1 and CDR2: MNHEY, SMNVEV (reference sequence). Trimming cost V 6 bases and J 0 bases, with 17 bases left between them. The CDR3 contains 16 residues. The CDR3 coding sequence is TGTGCCAGCAGCGAGAAGGGCGGCAGGGTGAACACTGAAGCTTTCTTT. Encoded protein: CASSEKGGRVNTEAFF.

The chain recombines TRBV5-4 with TRBJ2-1; D is ambiguous. This CDR3 is built from 12 residues. Trimming took 2 bases from V and 8 from J, leaving 8 bases between them. Per germline, CDR1 SGHNT and CDR2 YYREEE (reference sequence). The CDR3 protein is CASSLLLDEQFF. CDR3 in DNA: TGTGCCAGCAGCTTACTGTTAGATGAGCAGTTCTTC.

Regarding this clone: The sample holds other DNA sequences that translate to the same CDR3. The V and J genes are TRBV30 and TRBJ1-2; D is unresolved. The germline V gene encodes CDR1 GTSNPN and CDR2 SVGIG (reference sequence). Trimming shortened V by 4 bases and J by 2 bases, and 8 bases separated the two germline ends. CDR3 size: 12 residues. The CDR3 loop is CAWTVLNYGYTF. In nucleotides, the CDR3 is TGTGCCTGGACGGTTCTCAACTATGGCTACACCTTC.

V gene TRBV6-2 or TRBV6-3 combines with J gene TRBJ2-7, with a weak D call TRBD1 (6 bases). This CDR3 is 13 amino acids long. Germline CDR1 MNHEY, CDR2 SVGEGT. The V gene lost 4 bases and the J gene lost 2 bases, with 9 bases spanning the gap. The CDR3 loop reads CASSWTAAYEQYF. The CDR3 coding sequence is TGTGCCAGCAGTTGGACAGCGGCCTACGAGCAGTACTTC.

The V call is TRBV5-6, the J call TRBJ1-1; D may be TRBD1 (5 bases). The V gene lost 4 bases and the J gene lost 4 bases, with 23 bases spanning the gap. The CDR3 is made up of 17 amino acids. Germline CDR1 is SGHDT and CDR2 is YYEEEE. The CDR3 loop reads CASSQSPGPPLFTEAFF. DNA of the CDR3: TGTGCCAGCAGCCAAAGCCCGGGACCCCCCTTGTTCACTGAAGCTTTCTTT.

The chain is built from TRBV12-3 or TRBV12-4 and TRBJ1-1, with D unresolved. The CDR3 has 11 residues. V was shortened by 2 bases and J by 8 bases, with 6 bases between the two germline ends. The CDR3 nucleotides read TGTGCCAGCAGTTTATTTAGCGAAGCTTTCTTT. Its translation is CASSLFSEAFF.

This clone was recorded at least ten times. This chain links TRBV4-2 with TRBJ2-2, with D perhaps assigned TRBD1 or TRBD2 (5 bases each). This CDR3 spans 18 amino acids. V lost 0 bases, J lost 1 base, and 15 bases lay in between. The germline gives CDR1 LGHNA, CDR2 YNFKEQ. CDR3: CASSQDKGAGENTGELFF. The CDR3 DNA sequence: TGTGCCAGCAGCCAAGATAAAGGGGCGGGTGAGAACACCGGGGAGCTGTTTTTT.

This clone was observed once. The chain uses TRBV12-3 or TRBV12-4 and TRBJ1-6; D not resolved. The CDR3 totals 13 residues. V was cut by 6 bases and J by 11 bases, with 14 bases left in between. The CDR3 sequence: CASSSGRETPLHF. The CDR3 DNA reads as TGTGCCAGCAGCTCCGGTCGGGAGACACCCCTCCACTTT.

The chain employs TRBV7-8 and TRBJ1-1; D gene unclear. CDR3 length: 13 amino acids. Trimming cost V 5 bases and J 7 bases, with 14 bases left between them. Germline CDR1 SGHVS, CDR2 FQNEAQ. The CDR3 here is CASSPPGRDEAFF. CDR3 nucleotides: TGTGCCAGCAGCCCACCTGGACGGGATGAAGCTTTCTTT.

The rearrangement uses TRBV10-2 and TRBJ2-1; D may be TRBD2 (6 bases). The CDR3 is 15 residues long. Trimming pared 0 bases from V and 2 bases from J, leaving 8 bases between. Per the germline V gene, CDR1 is WSHSY and CDR2 is SAAADI. CDR3 nucleotide sequence: TGCGCCAGCAGTGAGTCGGAGGGAGCCTACAATGAGCAGTTCTTC. As protein: CASSESEGAYNEQFF.

The chain recombines TRBV6-2 or TRBV6-3 with TRBJ2-1; 9 nucleotides line up with TRBD2. Per germline, CDR1 MNHEY and CDR2 SVGEGT. Unmatched junction bases numbered 0, after V lost 0 bases and J lost 6 bases. This CDR3 is 14 amino acids long. CDR3 coding DNA: TGTGCCAGCAGTTACTCGACTAGCGGCAATGAGCAGTTCTTC. Translated: CASSYSTSGNEQFF.

This chain links TRBV5-1 with TRBJ2-2; D unresolved. The CDR3 contains 16 residues. V was shortened by 4 bases and J by 7 bases, with 20 bases between the two germline ends. CDR1 SGHRS and CDR2 YFSETQ come from the germline V gene. CDR3 DNA: TGCGCCAGCAGCCCGGAGACCGGACGTTGGGGCGGGGAGCTGTTTTTT. Amino acid sequence: CASSPETGRWGGELFF.

Remarks on this clone: This sequence may be a read error, since a much larger clone differs from it by one base. The genes are TRBV6-1 and TRBJ1-5; D may be TRBD1 (5 bases). CDR1 is MNHNS and CDR2 is SASEGT in the germline V gene. The CDR3 consists of 13 residues. V dropped 2 bases and J dropped 4 bases, with 6 bases sitting between them. The CDR3 spells CASSERGNQPQHF. The CDR3 DNA is TGTGCCAGCAGTGAAAGGGGAAATCAGCCCCAGCATTTT.

The chain employs TRBV18 and TRBJ2-7, with D perhaps TRBD1 (5 bases). The germline V gene has CDR1 KGHSH and CDR2 LQKENI. The CDR3 is made up of 14 amino acids. V was cut by 4 bases and J by 0 bases, with 10 bases left in between. The CDR3: CASSRQGSSYEQYF. As DNA, the CDR3 is TGTGCCAGCTCACGGCAGGGATCCTCCTACGAGCAGTACTTC.

This clone was detected only once. The chain combines TRBV20-1 with TRBJ1-2; D not resolved. Germline V gene sequence: CDR1 DFQATT, CDR2 SNEGSKA (reference sequence). V was shortened by 3 bases and J by 4 bases, with 6 bases between the two germline ends. This CDR3 is 11 amino acids long. This chain's CDR3 is CSASHLYGYTF. CDR3 sequence (DNA): TGCAGTGCTAGCCACCTCTATGGCTACACCTTC.

The V and J genes are TRBV4-3 and TRBJ2-7; D is ambiguous. Germline assignment: CDR1 LGHNA and CDR2 YSLEER. V was trimmed by 1 base and J by 0 bases, leaving 7 bases between them. The CDR3 is made up of 14 amino acids. CDR3 residues: CASSQAPRSYEQYF. CDR3 DNA: TGCGCCAGCAGCCAAGCTCCCCGCTCCTACGAGCAGTACTTC.

In its sample, this clone was seen a few times. The V and J genes are TRBV20-1 and TRBJ1-4; D is unresolved. Trimming pared 1 base from V and 8 bases from J, leaving 5 bases between. The germline CDR1 and CDR2 sequences are DFQATT and SNEGSKA (reference sequence). This CDR3 spans 11 amino acids. DNA of the CDR3: TGCAGTGCTAGAGTGGGAGAAAAACTGTTTTTT. Protein sequence: CSARVGEKLFF.

This clone was observed a handful of times. This sequence joins TRBV7-6 and TRBJ2-7, with 9 bases that match TRBD1. This CDR3 comprises 15 residues. Germline trimming cut 5 bases from V and 5 bases from J; bases unmatched to any gene: 10. Germline V gives CDR1 SGHVS, CDR2 FNYEAQ. CDR3 residues: CASSDSGTGIHEQYF. CDR3 nucleotides: TGTGCCAGCAGCGACTCAGGGACAGGGATCCACGAGCAGTACTTC. The full variable domain, its missing parts supplied by reference TRBV7-6 and TRBJ2-7, is GAGVSQSPRYKVTKRGQDVALRCDPISGHVSLYWYRQALGQGPEFLTYFNYEAQQDKSGLPNDRFSAERPEGSISTLTIQRTEQRDSAMYRCASSDSGTGIHEQYFGPGTRLTVT.

The V and J genes are TRBV5-8 and TRBJ2-3; TRBD2 matches 13 bases. The CDR3 is 14 residues long. Losses at the gene ends were 7 bases for V and 5 bases for J; bases not matched to a gene: 4. Germline CDR1 and CDR2: SGHTS and YDEGEE. CDR3 protein: CASSTSGGRDTQYF. DNA for the CDR3: TGTGCCAGCTCGACTAGCGGGGGGCGAGATACGCAGTATTTT.

The chain uses TRBV13 and TRBJ1-2, with a tentative D call TRBD1 (6 bases). The CDR3 sequence is 16 residues long. Trimming cost V 0 bases and J 4 bases, with 15 bases left between them. Germline-derived CDR1 and CDR2 are PRHDT and FYEKMQ (reference sequence). The CDR3 region is CASSLGGSGVPYGYTF. CDR3 in DNA: TGTGCCAGCAGCTTAGGTGGGTCAGGGGTCCCCTATGGCTACACCTTC.

This sequence joins TRBV2 and TRBJ1-4; tentative D call: TRBD1 (5 bases). CDR1 and CDR2 from the germline V gene are SNHLY and FYNNEI. CDR3 length equals 12 residues. V dropped 8 bases and J dropped 6 bases, with 10 bases sitting between them. This CDR3 reads CASGGPDEKLFF. CDR3 nucleotide sequence: TGTGCCAGCGGGGGTCCTGATGAAAAACTGTTTTTT. Full variable domain (outside the CDR3, taken from reference TRBV2 and TRBJ1-4): EPEVTQTPSHQVTQMGQEVILRCVPISNHLYFYWYRQILGQKVEFLVSFYNNEISEKSEIFDDQFSVERPDGSNFTLKIRSTKLEDSAMYFCASGGPDEKLFFGSGTQLSVL.

This clone was seen once. The chain has TRBV27 and TRBJ2-7; TRBD2 might be the D (6 bases). Germline V CDR1 and CDR2: MNHEY, SMNVEV (reference sequence). The V gene lost 2 bases and the J gene lost 1 base, with 12 bases spanning the gap. This CDR3 contains 15 residues. CDR3 loop: CASSLRGGGSYEQYF. Here the CDR3 DNA reads TGTGCCAGCAGTTTAAGAGGAGGAGGGTCCTACGAGCAGTACTTC.